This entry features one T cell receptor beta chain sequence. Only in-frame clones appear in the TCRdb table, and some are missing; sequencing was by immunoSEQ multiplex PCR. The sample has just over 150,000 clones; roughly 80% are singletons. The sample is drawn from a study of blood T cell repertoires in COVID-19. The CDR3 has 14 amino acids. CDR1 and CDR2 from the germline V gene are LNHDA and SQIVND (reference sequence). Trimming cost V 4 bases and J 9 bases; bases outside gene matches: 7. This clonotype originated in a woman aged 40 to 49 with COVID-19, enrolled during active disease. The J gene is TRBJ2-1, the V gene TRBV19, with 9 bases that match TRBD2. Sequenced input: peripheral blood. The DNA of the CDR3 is TGTGCCAGTAGTACTCCCGGACTAGCGATTGAGCAGTTCTTC. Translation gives CASSTPGLAIEQFF.